Following are 20 T cell receptor beta chains from one sample sequenced in a study of T-cell memory formation after mild COVID-19. Each CDR3 protein is one row after TCRdb ran MiXCR on the 5' RACE reads. The repertoire holds about 270,000 distinct CDR3 sequences, with approximately 15% as singletons. Sequenced sample: PBMCs or a T cell subset sorted from them (not recorded which). These receptors were taken from an adult woman who had mild COVID-19 (a few samples of this study predate the infection). Cell type and time point are not known.

In nucleotides, the CDR3 is TGCAGTGTCCAGAGCGGGAGAGAGACCCAGTACTTC. Translation gives CSVQSGRETQYF. The gene calls are TRBV20-1 and TRBJ2-5; 8 bases are a match to TRBD2. V was pared by 7 bases and J by 4 bases, with 5 bases of the junction left unmatched. The CDR3 is made up of 12 amino acids. Germline V gives CDR1 DFQATT, CDR2 SNEGSKA (reference sequence).

The rearrangement uses TRBV14 and TRBJ2-4, with TRBD2 as a possible D gene (6 bases). The CDR3 is made up of 16 amino acids. Deletions cut 1 base from V and 4 bases from J, with 14 bases between. CDR1 SGHDN and CDR2 FVKESK come from the germline V gene. CDR3 loop: CASSQGDREWKNIQYF. The DNA of the CDR3 is TGTGCCAGCAGCCAAGGGGACCGGGAGTGGAAAAACATTCAGTACTTC.

The chain couples TRBV12-3 or TRBV12-4 to TRBJ1-6, with D unclear. This CDR3 contains 14 residues. Trimming left V 6 bases short and J 4 bases short, with 10 bases between. CDR3 in amino acids: CASSLSGYNSPLHF. CDR3 in DNA: TGTGCCAGCAGCCTGTCGGGGTATAATTCACCCCTCCACTTT.

The chain links TRBV20-1 to TRBJ2-7; D perhaps matches TRBD1 (6 bases). The CDR3 covers 15 residues. The germline V gene has CDR1 DFQATT and CDR2 SNEGSKA (reference sequence). Trimming shortened V by 0 bases and J by 2 bases, and 14 bases separated the two germline ends. The CDR3: CSAREGGQNTYEQYF. In DNA, the CDR3 is TGCAGTGCTAGAGAAGGGGGACAAAACACCTACGAGCAGTACTTC.

In its sample, this clonotype was seen a few times. V gene TRBV20-1 combines with J gene TRBJ1-1, with 8 positions matching TRBD1. V lost 6 bases, J lost 2 bases, and 5 bases stayed unmatched. The CDR3 runs to 13 residues. The germline V gene encodes CDR1 DFQATT and CDR2 SNEGSKA (reference sequence). This chain's CDR3 is CSASTGGNTEAFF. The CDR3 region has the DNA TGCAGTGCCAGCACAGGGGGAAACACTGAAGCTTTCTTT.

This chain links TRBV5-6 with TRBJ2-5; 11 nucleotides line up with TRBD2. CDR1 and CDR2 from the germline V gene are SGHDT and YYEEEE. The CDR3 is made up of 14 amino acids. J was trimmed by 7 bases and V by 1 base; bases with no gene match: 3. In DNA, the CDR3 is TGTGCCAGCAGCTTGACTAGCGGGGGAGGGACCCAGTACTTC. It specifies CASSLTSGGGTQYF.

In its sample, this clonotype was seen a few times. The rearrangement links TRBV6-5 to TRBJ1-6; D remains unclear. V was shortened by 6 bases and J by 7 bases, with 7 bases between the two germline ends. Germline V gene data show CDR1 as MNHEY and CDR2 as SVGAGI. The CDR3 contains 12 residues. CDR3 bases: TGTGCCAGCAGGCTCCGCAATTCACCCCTCCACTTT. Amino acids: CASRLRNSPLHF.

This clonotype was detected many times. This rearrangement joins TRBV24-1 to TRBJ1-1; perhaps TRBD1 as D (6 bases). This CDR3 comprises 16 residues. The V end was cut by 0 bases, the J end by 1 base, with 11 bases between. CDR1 is KGHDR, CDR2 SFDVKD, per germline. CDR3 sequence (DNA): TGTGCCACCAGTGATTTGGGAGGACAGCCGAACACTGAAGCTTTCTTT. It is translated as CATSDLGGQPNTEAFF.

This clonotype appeared many times. This chain links TRBV29-1 with TRBJ2-7, with D possibly being TRBD2 (5 bases). Germline lookup yields CDR1 SQVTM and CDR2 ANQGSEA. V lost 4 bases and J lost 3, with 13 bases in between. There are 13 residues in the CDR3. The CDR3 is CSVGRGWGYEQYF. The CDR3 DNA reads as TGCAGCGTTGGACGGGGATGGGGCTACGAGCAGTACTTC.

The chain has TRBV24-1 and TRBJ2-2; a weak D match, TRBD1 (5 bases). This CDR3 has 14 amino acids. Germline V gene sequence: CDR1 KGHDR, CDR2 SFDVKD. V lost 9 bases, J lost 5 bases, and 15 bases lay in between. The CDR3 bases are TGTGCCACCGGTCAGGGAAGGGGTACCGGGGAGCTGTTTTTT. Amino acids: CATGQGRGTGELFF.

This clonotype was counted only a few times. The gene calls are TRBV29-1 and TRBJ1-2; no reliable D call. The V end was cut by 4 bases, the J end by 5 bases, with 8 bases between. The V gene's germline CDR1 is SQVTM and CDR2 ANQGSEA. The CDR3 is 11 amino acids. DNA of the CDR3: TGCAGCGTTGCTTCGGTGTATGGCTACACCTTC. Its protein is CSVASVYGYTF.

The chain carries TRBV6-5 and TRBJ2-2, with D possibly matching TRBD2 (6 bases). Germline loops: CDR1 MNHEY, CDR2 SVGAGI. The CDR3 runs 15 residues. Trimming shortened V by 5 bases and J by 4 bases, and 14 bases separated the two germline ends. This CDR3 reads CASSPSGVVTGELFF. The CDR3 nucleotides are TGTGCCAGCAGTCCGTCGGGGGTCGTCACCGGGGAGCTGTTTTTT.

This clonotype was observed many times. This chain uses TRBV5-1 with TRBJ2-7; D gene uncertain. Trimming pared 0 bases from V and 2 bases from J, leaving 9 bases between. Germline V gene lookup returns CDR1 SGHRS and CDR2 YFSETQ. The CDR3 loop spans 14 amino acids. The DNA of the CDR3 is TGCGCCAGCAGCTTGGTTCCAGGAGCCTACGAGCAGTACTTC. Translated, it gives CASSLVPGAYEQYF.

This clonotype was recorded a few times. This rearrangement joins TRBV20-1 to TRBJ2-1; TRBD1 might be the D (6 bases). The germline V gene has CDR1 DFQATT and CDR2 SNEGSKA (reference sequence). There are 12 residues in the CDR3. V lost 3 bases and J lost 8, with 11 bases in between. The CDR3 sequence: CSASRDTDEQFF. In nucleotides, the CDR3 is TGCAGTGCTAGCAGGGACACGGATGAGCAGTTCTTC.

This clonotype has ten or more counts. The CDR3 is CASSREGSYGYTF. Written as DNA, the CDR3 is TGCGCCAGCAGCCGAGAGGGCTCCTATGGCTACACCTTC. The chain has TRBV4-3 and TRBJ1-2; D gene unclear. The CDR3 has 13 residues. Germline-derived CDR1 and CDR2 are LGHNA and YSLEER. Trimming removed 4 bases from V and 4 bases from J, with 10 bases in between.

This clonotype was seen a handful of times. V gene TRBV7-2 combines with J gene TRBJ2-7; D is perhaps TRBD2 (6 bases). Germline assignment: CDR1 SGHTA and CDR2 FQGNSA. V lost 1 base, J lost 0 bases, and 10 bases lay in between. This CDR3 is built from 15 residues. Here the CDR3 reads CASSLGGVSSYEQYF. DNA for the CDR3: TGTGCCAGCAGCTTAGGCGGGGTAAGCTCCTACGAGCAGTACTTC.

This chain links TRBV30 with TRBJ2-7; tentative D call: TRBD1 (6 bases). CDR1 is GTSNPN, CDR2 SVGIG, per germline (reference sequence). The V end was cut by 0 bases, the J end by 5 bases, with 8 bases between. This CDR3 is built from 12 residues. CDR3 DNA: TGTGCCTGGAGTGTACAGGGCAACGAGCAGTACTTC. This encodes CAWSVQGNEQYF. The complete variable domain, with remaining parts taken from reference TRBV30 and TRBJ2-7, reads SQTIHQWPATLVQPVGSPLSLECTVEGTSNPNLYWYRQAAGRGLQLLFYSVGIGQISSEVPQNLSASRPQDRQFILSSKKLLLSDSGFYLCAWSVQGNEQYFGPGTRLTVT.

This clonotype was found a few times. V is TRBV5-1 and J is TRBJ2-5, with 7 nucleotides matching TRBD1. V was pared by 7 bases and J by 1 base, with 1 base of the junction left unmatched. The germline V gene has CDR1 SGHRS and CDR2 YFSETQ. This CDR3 spans 12 amino acids. The CDR3 spells CASGTVQETQYF. The CDR3 coding sequence is TGCGCCAGCGGGACAGTCCAAGAGACCCAGTACTTC. Full variable domain (remainder filled in from reference TRBV5-1 and TRBJ2-5): KAGVTQTPRYLIKTRGQQVTLSCSPISGHRSVSWYQQTPGQGLQFLFEYFSETQRNKGNFPGRFSGRQFSNSRSEMNVSTLELGDSALYLCASGTVQETQYFGPGTRLLVL.

This clonotype was seen a handful of times. CDR3: CASSPGPRDYGYTF. CDR3 in DNA: TGTGCCAGTAGTCCTGGGCCTCGGGACTATGGCTACACCTTC. J is TRBJ1-2 and V is TRBV19; D ambiguous. Per the germline V gene, CDR1 is LNHDA and CDR2 is SQIVND (reference sequence). This CDR3 has 14 amino acids. Trimming took 5 bases from V and 3 from J, leaving 13 bases between them.

This clonotype was detected many times. The genes are TRBV7-9 and TRBJ2-7; 11 bases agree with TRBD2. The CDR3 is 13 amino acids. The junction had 5 bases not matched to a gene; V was cut back by 9 bases and J by 4 bases. Germline V gene data show CDR1 as SEHNR and CDR2 as FQNEAQ (reference sequence). The CDR3 DNA reads as TGTGCCAGTAGCGGGAGGGCCGGGTACGAGCAGTACTTC. It yields the protein CASSGRAGYEQYF.